The source of this T cell receptor (beta chain) is a study of cytomegalovirus exposure and HLA in healthy donors. General study findings and limits: The productive fraction for most TCR beta V segments was about 87% or about 30% in an earlier analysis.

Looked up from germline, CDR1 is SGHRS and CDR2 is YFSETQ. V was pared by 3 bases and J by 2 bases, with 14 bases between. This CDR3 has 15 residues. With 60 Vbeta and 13 Jbeta primers, the PCR was carried out. Method: immunoSEQ multiplex PCR; TCRdb's copy keeps in-frame clones and lacks some. Here the sample spans about 82,000 clones, roughly 72% being singletons. As for this clone: Its antigen is still unknown.

The rearrangement joins TRBV5-1 to TRBJ1-2; the D gene is possibly TRBD1 (6 bases). The sample consisted of PBMCs. This receptor was taken from a woman between 50 and 59 years old in good health and CMV-seropositive. In nucleotides, the CDR3 is TGCGCCAGCAGCTCCAACAGGGATGGGAACTATGGCTACACCTTC. The encoded protein is CASSSNRDGNYGYTF.